This T cell receptor (beta chain) was sequenced during a study of T-cell reconstitution after alpha-beta-depleted transplantation in children. Study conclusions and caveats: Recipient T cells and thymic progenitors that survived gave rise to the high TCRbeta diversity observed at day 60 in some patients. One year after transplant, T-cell counts and diversity came mostly from newly produced T cells. About two months after transplant, alpha-beta T cells reportedly came from several hundred expanded graft clones.

Unique molecular identifiers were used in preparing the TCRbeta library. TCRdb itself ran the PCR reads through MiXCR, one entry per CDR3 protein. Of hundreds of thousands of distinct CDR3 sequences listed, 10% to 15% were seen once; the top ten hold about 2%. This clonotype was seen ten or more times. What it recognizes is unknown. The CDR3 sequence is 11 residues long. V was pared by 8 bases and J by 4 bases, with 9 bases between. Germline V gene sequence: CDR1 LNHNV, CDR2 YYDKDF (reference sequence). The material sequenced was PBMCs, mostly from graft donor cells, taken 360 days after TCRalphabeta/CD19-depleted stem cell transplant. The chain is built from TRBV15 and TRBJ2-7; D perhaps matches TRBD2 (5 bases). The source of this sequence is a male patient under 18 who had a stem cell transplant for acute myeloid leukemia, so the T cells may come from the graft donor. This chain's CDR3 is CATGGLYEQYF. CDR3 DNA sequence: TGTGCCACCGGAGGCTTGTACGAGCAGTACTTC.